The present entry profiles one T cell receptor (beta chain) with its context. Its antigen is undetermined. The germline gives CDR1 MNHEY, CDR2 SMNVEV (reference sequence). V lost 5 bases to trimming and J lost 3 bases; unmatched junction nucleotides: 5. The CDR3 totals 14 residues. This sample is part of a study of graft-versus-host responses after intestinal transplantation. Findings and caveats of the study: Detection of GvH clones occurred in recipient marrow, and some had their first appearance in ileum or blood. After transplant, early declines in HvG clones were associated with peak levels of circulating GvH clones.

Profiling relied on immunoSEQ multiplex PCR, and the TCRdb table lists in-frame clones only, not all of them. Of more than 80,000 clones listed, roughly 91% were seen once; the top ten hold approximately 0.35%. The sequences come from unstimulated CD4+ T cells sorted from spleen or lymph node cells, collected before intestinal transplant. This receptor was taken from a human donor who received an intestinal transplant. The V gene is TRBV27, the J gene TRBJ1-1, with TRBD1 matching over 8 bases. The chain's CDR3 is CASSLRQGYTEAFF. The DNA for the CDR3 is TGTGCCAGCAGTCTAAGACAGGGGTACACTGAAGCTTTCTTT.